This note documents a single TCR beta chain sequence. The antigen is undetermined. The sample comes from a study of OX40 agonist ivuxolimab in advanced cancers. If patients had autoimmune disease history or systemic immunosuppression, they were excluded. Baseline, cycle 4 day 1, and cycle 7 day 1 were the blood sampling points. TCRdb keeps only in-frame clones here, not all; method: immunoSEQ multiplex PCR. This sample yields about 68,000 clones, of which under 90% are seen a single time; 0.68% belongs to the top ten. General study points: In a subset of nonresponders, normalized T-cell clonal expansion was also low. Both CD4+ and CD8+ T cell populations in blood had undergone clonal expansion by week 6 at 0.1 to 3.0 mg/kg.

Germline V gene sequence: CDR1 SGHRS, CDR2 YFSETQ. The V gene end was trimmed by 3 bases and the J gene end by 5 bases; junction bases not matched to a gene: 7. The CDR3 is 14 residues long. The sequences come from CD4+ or CD8+ T cells sorted from blood, collected in a trial of the OX40 agonist ivuxolimab. The source is an adult with an advanced solid tumor such as melanoma, head and neck, liver or kidney cancer. The chain uses TRBV5-1 and TRBJ1-2, with 7 bases matching TRBD1. The chain's CDR3 is CASSYRTGGYGYTF. The CDR3 DNA reads as TGCGCCAGCAGCTACCGGACAGGCGGGTATGGCTACACCTTC.